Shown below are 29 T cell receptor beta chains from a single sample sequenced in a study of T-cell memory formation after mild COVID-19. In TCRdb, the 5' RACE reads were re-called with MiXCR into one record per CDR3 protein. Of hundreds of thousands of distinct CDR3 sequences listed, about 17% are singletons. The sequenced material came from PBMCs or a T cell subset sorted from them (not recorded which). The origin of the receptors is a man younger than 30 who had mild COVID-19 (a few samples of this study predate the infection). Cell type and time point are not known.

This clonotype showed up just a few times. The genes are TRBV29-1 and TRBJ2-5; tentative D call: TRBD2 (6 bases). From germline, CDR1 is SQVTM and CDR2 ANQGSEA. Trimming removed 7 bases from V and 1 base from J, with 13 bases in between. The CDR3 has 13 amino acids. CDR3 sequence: CSAGWRAQETQYF. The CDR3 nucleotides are TGCAGCGCGGGCTGGAGGGCCCAAGAGACCCAGTACTTC.

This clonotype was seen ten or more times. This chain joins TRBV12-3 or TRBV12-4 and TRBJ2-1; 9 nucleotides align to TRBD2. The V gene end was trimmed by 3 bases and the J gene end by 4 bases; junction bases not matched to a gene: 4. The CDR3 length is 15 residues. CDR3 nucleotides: TGTGCCAGCAGTTTGGGCGGGGGGGTTTACAATGAGCAGTTCTTC. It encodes CASSLGGGVYNEQFF.

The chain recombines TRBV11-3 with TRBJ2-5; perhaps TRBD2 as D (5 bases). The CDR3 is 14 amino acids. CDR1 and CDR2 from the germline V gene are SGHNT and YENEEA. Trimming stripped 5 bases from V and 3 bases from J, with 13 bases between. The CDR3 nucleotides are TGTGCCAGCAGCCTCCGGACCGGGAAAGAGACCCAGTACTTC. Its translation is CASSLRTGKETQYF.

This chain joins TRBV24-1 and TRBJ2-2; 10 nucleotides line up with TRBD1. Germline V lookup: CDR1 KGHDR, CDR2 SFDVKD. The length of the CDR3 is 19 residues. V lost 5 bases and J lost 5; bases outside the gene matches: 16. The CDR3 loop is CATSASPWDRGFGTGELFF. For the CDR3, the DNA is TGTGCCACCAGTGCAAGCCCCTGGGACAGGGGTTTTGGTACCGGGGAGCTGTTTTTT.

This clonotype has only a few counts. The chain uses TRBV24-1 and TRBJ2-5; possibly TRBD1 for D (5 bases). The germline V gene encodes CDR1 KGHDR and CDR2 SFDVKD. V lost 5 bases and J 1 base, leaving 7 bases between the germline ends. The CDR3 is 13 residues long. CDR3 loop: CATSVDSQETQYF. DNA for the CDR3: TGTGCCACCAGTGTTGACAGCCAAGAGACCCAGTACTTC.

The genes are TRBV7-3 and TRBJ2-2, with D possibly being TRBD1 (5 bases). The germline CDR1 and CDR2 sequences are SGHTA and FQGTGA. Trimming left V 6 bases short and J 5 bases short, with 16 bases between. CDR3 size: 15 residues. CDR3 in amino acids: CASSPKAGRTGELFF. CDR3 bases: TGTGCCAGCAGTCCAAAGGCAGGGCGAACCGGGGAGCTGTTTTTT.

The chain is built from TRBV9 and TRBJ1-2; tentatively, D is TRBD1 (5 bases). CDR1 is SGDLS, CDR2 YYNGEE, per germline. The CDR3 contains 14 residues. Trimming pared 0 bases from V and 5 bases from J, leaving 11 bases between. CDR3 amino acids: CASSVENRRYGYTF. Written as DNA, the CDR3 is TGTGCCAGCAGCGTAGAAAACAGGCGATATGGCTACACCTTC.

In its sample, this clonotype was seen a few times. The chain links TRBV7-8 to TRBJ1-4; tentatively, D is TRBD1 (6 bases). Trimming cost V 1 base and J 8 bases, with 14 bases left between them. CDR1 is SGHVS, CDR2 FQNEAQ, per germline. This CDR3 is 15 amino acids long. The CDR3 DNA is TGTGCCAGCAGCTTAGGGACCAGGAGGGGGGAAAAACTGTTTTTT. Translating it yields CASSLGTRRGEKLFF.

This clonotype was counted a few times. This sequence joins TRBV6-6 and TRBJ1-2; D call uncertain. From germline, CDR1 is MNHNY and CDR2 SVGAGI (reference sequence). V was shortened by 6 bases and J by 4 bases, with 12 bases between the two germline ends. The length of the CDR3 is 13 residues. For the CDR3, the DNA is TGTGCCAGCAGCCCCAGTAACACCTATGGCTACACCTTC. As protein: CASSPSNTYGYTF.

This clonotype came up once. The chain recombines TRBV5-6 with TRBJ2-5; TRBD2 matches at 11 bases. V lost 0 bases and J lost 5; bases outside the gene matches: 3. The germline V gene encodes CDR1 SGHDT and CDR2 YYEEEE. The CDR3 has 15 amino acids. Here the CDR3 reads CASSLVAGGSETQYF. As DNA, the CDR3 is TGTGCCAGCAGCTTGGTAGCGGGGGGGTCGGAGACCCAGTACTTC.

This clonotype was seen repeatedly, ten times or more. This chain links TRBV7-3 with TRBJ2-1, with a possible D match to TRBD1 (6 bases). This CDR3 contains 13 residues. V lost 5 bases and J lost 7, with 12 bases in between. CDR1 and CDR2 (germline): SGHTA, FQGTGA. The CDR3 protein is CASSTYRANEQFF. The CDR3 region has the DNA TGTGCCAGCAGCACATACAGGGCGAATGAGCAGTTCTTC.

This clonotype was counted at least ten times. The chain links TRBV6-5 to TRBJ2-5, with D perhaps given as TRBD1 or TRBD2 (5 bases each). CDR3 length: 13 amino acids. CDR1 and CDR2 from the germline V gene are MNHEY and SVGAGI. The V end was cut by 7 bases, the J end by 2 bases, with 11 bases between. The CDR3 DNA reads TGTGCCAGCACCCGAGGGGAGCAAGAGACCCAGTACTTC. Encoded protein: CASTRGEQETQYF.

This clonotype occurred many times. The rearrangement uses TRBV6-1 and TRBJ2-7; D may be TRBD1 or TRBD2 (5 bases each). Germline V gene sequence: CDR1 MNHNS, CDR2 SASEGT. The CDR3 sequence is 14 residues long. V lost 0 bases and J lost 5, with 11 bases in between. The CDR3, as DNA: TGTGCCAGCAGTGAAGCGCACGGGGACCACGAGCAGTACTTC. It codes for CASSEAHGDHEQYF.

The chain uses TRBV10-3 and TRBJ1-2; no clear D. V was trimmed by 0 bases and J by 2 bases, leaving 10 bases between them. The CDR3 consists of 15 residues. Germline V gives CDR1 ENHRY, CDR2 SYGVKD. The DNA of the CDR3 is TGTGCCATCAGTGAGTCGGAAAGGGTCAACTATGGCTACACCTTC. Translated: CAISESERVNYGYTF.

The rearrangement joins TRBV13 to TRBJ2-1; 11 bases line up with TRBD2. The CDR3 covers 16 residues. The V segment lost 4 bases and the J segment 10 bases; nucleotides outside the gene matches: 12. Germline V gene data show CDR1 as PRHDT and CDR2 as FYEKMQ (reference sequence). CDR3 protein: CASSSTHSGGAREQFF. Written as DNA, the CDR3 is TGTGCCAGCAGCTCCACCCATAGCGGGGGGGCTCGGGAGCAGTTCTTC. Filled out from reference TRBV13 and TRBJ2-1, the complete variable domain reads AAGVIQSPRHLIKEKRETATLKCYPIPRHDTVYWYQQGPGQDPQFLISFYEKMQSDKGSIPDRFSAQQFSDYHSELNMSSLELGDSALYFCASSSTHSGGAREQFFGPGTRLTVL.

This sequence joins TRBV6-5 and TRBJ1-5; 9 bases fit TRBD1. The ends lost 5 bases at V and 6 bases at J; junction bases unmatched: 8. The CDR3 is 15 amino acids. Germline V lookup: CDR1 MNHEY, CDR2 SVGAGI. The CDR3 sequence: CASSTSTGGGQPQHF. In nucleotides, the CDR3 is TGTGCCAGCAGTACCTCGACAGGGGGTGGTCAGCCCCAGCATTTT.

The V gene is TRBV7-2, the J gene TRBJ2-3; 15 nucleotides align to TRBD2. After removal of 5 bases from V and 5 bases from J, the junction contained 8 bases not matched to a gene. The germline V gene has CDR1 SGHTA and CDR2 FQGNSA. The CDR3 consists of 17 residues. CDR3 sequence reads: CASSRTSGGGREDTQYF. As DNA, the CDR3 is TGTGCCAGCAGCCGGACTAGCGGGGGGGGGCGTGAAGATACGCAGTATTTT. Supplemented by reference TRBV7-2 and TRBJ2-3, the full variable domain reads GAGVSQSPSNKVTEKGKDVELRCDPISGHTALYWYRQSLGQGLEFLIYFQGNSAPDKSGLPSDRFSAERTGGSVSTLTIQRTQQEDSAVYLCASSRTSGGGREDTQYFGPGTRLTVL.

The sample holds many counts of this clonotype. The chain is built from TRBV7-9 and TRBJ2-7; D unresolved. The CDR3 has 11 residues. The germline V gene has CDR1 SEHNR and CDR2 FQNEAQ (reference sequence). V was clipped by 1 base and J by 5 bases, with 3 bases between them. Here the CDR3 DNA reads TGTGCCAGCAGCTTAGGTAACGAGCAGTACTTC. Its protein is CASSLGNEQYF.

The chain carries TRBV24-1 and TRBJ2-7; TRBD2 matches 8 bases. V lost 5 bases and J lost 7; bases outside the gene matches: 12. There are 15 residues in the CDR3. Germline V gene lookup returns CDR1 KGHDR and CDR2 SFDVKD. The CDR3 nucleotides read TGTGCCACCAGTGCGAACGGTGAGGGGACTAGGGAGCAGTACTTC. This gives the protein CATSANGEGTREQYF.

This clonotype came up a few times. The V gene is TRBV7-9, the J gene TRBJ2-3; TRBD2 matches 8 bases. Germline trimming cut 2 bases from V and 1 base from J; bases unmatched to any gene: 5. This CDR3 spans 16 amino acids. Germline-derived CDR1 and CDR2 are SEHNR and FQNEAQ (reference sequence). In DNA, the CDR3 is TGTGCCAGCAGCTTATTGGGGCGGGGGGGCACAGATACGCAGTATTTT. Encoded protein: CASSLLGRGGTDTQYF.

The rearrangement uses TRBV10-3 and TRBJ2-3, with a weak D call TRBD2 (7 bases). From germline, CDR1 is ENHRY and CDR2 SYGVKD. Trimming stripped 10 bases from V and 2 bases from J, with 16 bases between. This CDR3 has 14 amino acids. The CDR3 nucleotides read TGTGCCACACTCAAGGGGGGGGTCACAGATACGCAGTATTTT. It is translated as CATLKGGVTDTQYF.

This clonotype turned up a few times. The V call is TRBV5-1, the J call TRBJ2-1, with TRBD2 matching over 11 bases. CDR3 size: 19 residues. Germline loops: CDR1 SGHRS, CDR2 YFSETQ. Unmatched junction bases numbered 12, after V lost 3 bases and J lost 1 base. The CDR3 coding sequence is TGCGCCAGCAGCTCCTTAGCGGGGGGGCCCGGGAGGTCCTACAATGAGCAGTTCTTC. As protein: CASSSLAGGPGRSYNEQFF.

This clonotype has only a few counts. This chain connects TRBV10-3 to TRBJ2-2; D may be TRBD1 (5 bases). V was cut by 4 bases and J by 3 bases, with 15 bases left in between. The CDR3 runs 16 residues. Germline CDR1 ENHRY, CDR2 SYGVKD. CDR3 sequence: CAISGPVDTYTGELFF. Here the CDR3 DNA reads TGTGCCATCAGTGGCCCCGTGGACACATACACCGGGGAGCTGTTTTTT.

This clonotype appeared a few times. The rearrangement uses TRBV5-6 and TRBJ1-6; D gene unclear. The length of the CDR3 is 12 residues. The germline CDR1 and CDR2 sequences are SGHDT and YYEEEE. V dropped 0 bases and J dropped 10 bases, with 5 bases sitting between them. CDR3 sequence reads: CASSLVESPLHF. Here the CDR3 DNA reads TGTGCCAGCAGCTTGGTAGAGTCACCCCTCCACTTT.

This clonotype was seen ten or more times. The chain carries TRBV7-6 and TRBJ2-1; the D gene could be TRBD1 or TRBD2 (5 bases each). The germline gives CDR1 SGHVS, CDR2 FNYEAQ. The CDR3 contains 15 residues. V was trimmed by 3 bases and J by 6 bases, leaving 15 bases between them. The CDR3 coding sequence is TGTGCCAGCAGCTTGGGACCAACGATAATCAATGAGCAGTTCTTC. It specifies CASSLGPTIINEQFF.

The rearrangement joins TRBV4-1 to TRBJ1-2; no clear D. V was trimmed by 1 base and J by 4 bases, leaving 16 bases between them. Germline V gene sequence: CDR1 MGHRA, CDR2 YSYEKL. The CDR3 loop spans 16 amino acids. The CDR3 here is CASSQAESARSYGYTF. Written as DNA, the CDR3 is TGCGCCAGCAGCCAAGCAGAGTCAGCCCGGAGCTATGGCTACACCTTC.

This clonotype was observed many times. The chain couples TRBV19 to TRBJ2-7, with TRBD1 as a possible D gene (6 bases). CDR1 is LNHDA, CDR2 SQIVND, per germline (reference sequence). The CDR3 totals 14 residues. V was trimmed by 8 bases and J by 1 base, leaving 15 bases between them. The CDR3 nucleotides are TGTGCCAGTTCCTCCGGGACATTGTCCTACGAGCAGTACTTC. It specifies CASSSGTLSYEQYF.

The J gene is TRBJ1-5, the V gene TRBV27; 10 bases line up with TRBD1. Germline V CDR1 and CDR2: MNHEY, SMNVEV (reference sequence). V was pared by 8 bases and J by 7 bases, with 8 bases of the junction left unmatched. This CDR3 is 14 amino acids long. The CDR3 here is CASGPGQGLQPQHF. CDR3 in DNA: TGTGCCAGCGGACCGGGACAGGGGTTACAGCCCCAGCATTTT.

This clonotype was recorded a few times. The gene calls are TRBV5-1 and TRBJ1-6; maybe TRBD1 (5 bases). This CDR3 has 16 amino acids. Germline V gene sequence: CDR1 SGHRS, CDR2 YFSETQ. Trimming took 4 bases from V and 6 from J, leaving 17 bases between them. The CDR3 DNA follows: TGCGCCAGCAGCCGCGAAACGCAGGGAGGTAATTCACCCCTCCACTTT. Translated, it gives CASSRETQGGNSPLHF.